The 32 T cell receptor beta chains reported below all come from one sample, sequenced in a study of cytomegalovirus exposure and HLA in healthy donors. The study ran its PCR with 60 Vbeta and 13 Jbeta primers. TCRdb's table, derived via immunoSEQ multiplex PCR, lists solely in-frame clones and lacks some. The data show 150,000 to 200,000 clones, 80% seen once. The sample was PBMCs. These receptors were taken from a male donor in good health and CMV-seropositive.

This chain links TRBV5-1 with TRBJ2-1; D gene unclear. V lost 9 bases and J 9 bases, leaving 16 bases between the germline ends. The CDR3 spans 12 residues. Germline CDR1 SGHRS, CDR2 YFSETQ. The CDR3 region has the DNA TGCGCCACCTGGTCCGGTCATTCTGAGCAGTTCTTC. It encodes CATWSGHSEQFF.

The genes are TRBV10-3 and TRBJ2-5; 8 positions match TRBD1. V dropped 10 bases and J dropped 2; count of bases not matched to a gene: 15. Germline loops: CDR1 ENHRY, CDR2 SYGVKD. The CDR3 has 16 residues. The CDR3 protein is CATQGDRWGLQETQYF. CDR3 in DNA: TGTGCCACCCAGGGGGACAGGTGGGGGTTACAAGAGACCCAGTACTTC.

The chain couples TRBV15 to TRBJ1-5, with 7 bases fitting TRBD1. Germline loops: CDR1 LNHNV, CDR2 YYDKDF (reference sequence). The CDR3 covers 14 residues. J was trimmed by 5 bases and V by 5 bases; bases with no gene match: 6. CDR3 sequence reads: CATSPRQGDQPQHF. In DNA form, the CDR3 reads TGTGCCACCAGCCCTCGACAGGGAGATCAGCCCCAGCATTTT.

CDR3 loop: CASGDRREETQYF. In DNA, the CDR3 is TGCGCCAGCGGGGATAGGAGGGAGGAGACCCAGTACTTC. The chain carries TRBV5-1 and TRBJ2-5; possible D gene TRBD2, 6 bases. Trimming stripped 7 bases from V and 5 bases from J, with 15 bases between. CDR1 is SGHRS and CDR2 is YFSETQ in the germline V gene. The CDR3 length is 13 residues.

The V call is TRBV7-2, the J call TRBJ2-5, with D tentatively TRBD1 (5 bases). Looked up from germline, CDR1 is SGHTA and CDR2 is FQGNSA. Trimming took off 1 base at V and 2 bases at J, with 8 bases between the two ends. The CDR3 totals 14 residues. CDR3 region: CASSLGGVQETQYF. DNA for the CDR3: TGTGCCAGCAGCTTAGGGGGCGTACAAGAGACCCAGTACTTC.

This clone came up a few times. The chain carries TRBV6-6 and TRBJ2-3, with TRBD2 identical over 7 bases. Looked up from germline, CDR1 is MNHNY and CDR2 is SVGAGI (reference sequence). The CDR3 extends over 15 amino acids. Trimming at V came to 2 bases and at J to 4 bases, leaving 6 bases not matched to a gene. The CDR3 protein is CASSYQREVSDTQYF. DNA for the CDR3: TGTGCCAGCAGTTACCAACGGGAGGTCTCAGATACGCAGTATTTT.

The rearrangement joins TRBV18 to TRBJ2-3, with 9 nucleotides matching TRBD2. The CDR3 runs 19 residues. J gave up 4 bases and V 2 bases, and 16 bases lay outside the gene matches. Per germline, CDR1 KGHSH and CDR2 LQKENI. CDR3 in amino acids: CASSPKGSAGGRSSDTQYF. The CDR3 coding sequence is TGTGCCAGCTCACCAAAAGGAAGCGCGGGAGGGCGATCTTCAGATACGCAGTATTTT.

This chain connects TRBV6-4 to TRBJ2-1; no firm D call. The length of the CDR3 is 12 residues. In germline, CDR1 is MRHNA, CDR2 SNTAGT. The V gene lost 6 bases and the J gene lost 7 bases, with 10 bases spanning the gap. The CDR3 sequence: CASSDNQNEQFF. The CDR3 DNA sequence: TGTGCCAGCAGCGACAATCAAAATGAGCAGTTCTTC.

The gene calls are TRBV29-1 and TRBJ1-2; 7 nucleotides align to TRBD1. CDR1 and CDR2 from the germline V gene are SQVTM and ANQGSEA. The CDR3 loop spans 13 amino acids. CDR3: CISRDSASYGYTF. The CDR3 region has the DNA TGCATATCGAGGGACAGTGCTAGCTATGGCTACACCTTC.

J is TRBJ2-1 and V is TRBV29-1, with 10 bases matching TRBD2. Germline CDR1 SQVTM, CDR2 ANQGSEA. Trimming took 4 bases from V and 4 from J; bases not matched to a gene: 4. The CDR3 loop spans 14 amino acids. CDR3 in DNA: TGCAGCGTTGCGTCTAGCGGGAGTTACAATGAGCAGTTCTTC. It codes for CSVASSGSYNEQFF.

Of note for this clone: Relative to the germline gene, one junction end is altered; a read error may explain this. The J gene is TRBJ2-2, the V gene TRBV7-9, with D possibly being TRBD2 (6 bases). Germline V CDR1 and CDR2: SEHNR, FQNEAQ (reference sequence). The CDR3 spans 13 residues. CDR3 in DNA: TGTTCCAGCAGCTTTCTAGCGATCGGGGAGCTGTTTTTT. Amino acids: CSSSFLAIGELFF.

In its sample, this clone was seen many times. The V gene is TRBV6-6, the J gene TRBJ1-1; D gene uncertain. The CDR3 covers 13 residues. With 5 bases removed from V and 1 base from J, the gap between germline ends came to 8 bases. Germline V gives CDR1 MNHNY, CDR2 SVGAGI (reference sequence). CDR3 DNA: TGTGCCAGCAGTCCGAATAGGAACACTGAAGCTTTCTTT. Translated: CASSPNRNTEAFF.

CDR3 protein: CASSIGMGGQPQHF. CDR3 nucleotides: TGTGCCAGTAGTATAGGTATGGGGGGTCAGCCCCAGCATTTT. V gene TRBV19 combines with J gene TRBJ1-5; TRBD1 might be the D (5 bases). Trimming shortened V by 1 base and J by 6 bases, and 10 bases separated the two germline ends. Per germline, CDR1 LNHDA and CDR2 SQIVND (reference sequence). The CDR3 runs to 14 residues.

The V gene is TRBV7-2, the J gene TRBJ1-5, with a weak D call TRBD1 (5 bases). Germline V gene data show CDR1 as SGHTA and CDR2 as FQGNSA. The CDR3 sequence is 12 residues long. Trimming took off 5 bases at V and 9 bases at J, with 11 bases between the two ends. The CDR3 region is CASSTWGGPQHF. CDR3 DNA: TGTGCCAGCAGCACCTGGGGCGGGCCCCAGCATTTT.

The chain carries TRBV29-1 and TRBJ2-5, with 7 bases fitting TRBD2. After removal of 3 bases from V and 2 bases from J, the junction contained 6 bases not matched to a gene. The CDR3 runs 14 residues. In germline, CDR1 is SQVTM, CDR2 ANQGSEA. CDR3 DNA: TGCAGCGTTGATGGGCGAGCGGGGCAAGAGACCCAGTACTTC. This translates into CSVDGRAGQETQYF.

In the case of this clone: The sample has other DNA sequences that encode this CDR3 too. This chain uses TRBV10-3 with TRBJ1-1; tentative D call: TRBD1 (5 bases). The germline CDR1 and CDR2 sequences are ENHRY and SYGVKD. Trimming shortened V by 0 bases and J by 1 base, and 12 bases separated the two germline ends. The CDR3 is 16 residues long. CDR3 amino acids: CAISESKGRANTEAFF. For the CDR3, the DNA is TGTGCCATCAGTGAGTCGAAAGGCAGGGCGAACACTGAAGCTTTCTTT.

This rearrangement joins TRBV27 to TRBJ1-3; tentatively, D is TRBD1 (5 bases). CDR1 and CDR2 from the germline V gene are MNHEY and SMNVEV (reference sequence). The CDR3 loop spans 15 amino acids. V was cut by 0 bases and J by 2 bases, with 8 bases left in between. The CDR3 loop is CASSLSPGTGNTIYF. In nucleotides, the CDR3 is TGTGCCAGCAGTTTATCTCCAGGGACTGGAAACACCATATATTTT.

The J gene is TRBJ2-3, the V gene TRBV11-3; 8 bases line up with TRBD2. The CDR3 extends over 18 amino acids. V lost 5 bases, J lost 5 bases, and 18 bases stayed unmatched. Germline loops: CDR1 SGHNT, CDR2 YENEEA. CDR3 protein: CASSPPGGATGFKDTQYF. The CDR3 coding sequence is TGTGCCAGCAGCCCGCCGGGGGGGGCAACCGGATTTAAAGATACGCAGTATTTT.

The chain is built from TRBV4-3 and TRBJ1-1; 8 bases fit TRBD1. V shed 5 bases, J shed 0 bases, and the junction held 2 bases outside the gene matches. This CDR3 contains 14 residues. Germline CDR1 and CDR2: LGHNA and YSLEER. CDR3 region: CASSTGQVNTEAFF. The CDR3 coding sequence is TGCGCCAGCAGCACGGGACAGGTGAACACTGAAGCTTTCTTT.

This rearrangement joins TRBV4-3 to TRBJ2-1; 12 bases are a match to TRBD2. Germline CDR1 and CDR2: LGHNA and YSLEER. The junction had 4 bases not matched to a gene; V was cut back by 0 bases and J by 7 bases. The CDR3 spans 16 residues. This CDR3 is CASSQEGLAGYNEQFF. The CDR3 coding sequence is TGCGCCAGCAGCCAAGAAGGACTAGCGGGATATAATGAGCAGTTCTTC.

The V and J genes are TRBV2 and TRBJ2-6; 7 bases line up with TRBD1. This CDR3 has 17 amino acids. V trimming: 7 bases; J trimming: 0 bases; junction bases outside the gene matches: 9. CDR1 and CDR2 (germline): SNHLY, FYNNEI. CDR3 residues: CASTGTVRNSGANVLTF. The CDR3 nucleotides read TGTGCCAGCACTGGGACAGTGCGAAACTCTGGGGCCAACGTCCTGACTTTC.

The chain employs TRBV7-2 and TRBJ2-7; D ambiguous. Trimming removed 5 bases from V and 4 bases from J, with 15 bases in between. CDR3 size: 14 residues. In germline, CDR1 is SGHTA, CDR2 FQGNSA. CDR3 sequence: CASSPSGISYEQYF. The CDR3 DNA is TGTGCCAGCAGCCCTAGTGGAATTAGTTACGAGCAGTACTTC.

The J gene is TRBJ2-5, the V gene TRBV18; D is possibly TRBD2 (5 bases). Germline V gene lookup returns CDR1 KGHSH and CDR2 LQKENI. The CDR3 runs to 13 residues. The V end was cut by 3 bases, the J end by 5 bases, with 10 bases between. CDR3 amino acids: CASSPGNGETQYF. DNA for the CDR3: TGTGCCAGCTCACCCGGGAATGGGGAGACCCAGTACTTC.

The J gene is TRBJ2-1, the V gene TRBV11-3; TRBD2 is a possible D gene (5 bases). The V end lost 5 bases, the J end lost 4 bases, and 9 bases lay between the germline ends. The germline gives CDR1 SGHNT, CDR2 YENEEA. The CDR3 covers 13 residues. CDR3 nucleotide sequence: TGTGCCAGCAGCCAGAGCGGTTACAATGAGCAGTTCTTC. Its protein is CASSQSGYNEQFF.

This rearrangement joins TRBV6-1 to TRBJ2-7; TRBD1 matches 9 bases. Per germline, CDR1 MNHNS and CDR2 SASEGT. Losses at the gene ends were 4 bases for V and 5 bases for J; bases not matched to a gene: 12. This CDR3 has 16 residues. CDR3 DNA sequence: TGTGCCAGCAGTGGGATTCCGGGACAGGGACGCCACGAGCAGTACTTC. This sequence encodes CASSGIPGQGRHEQYF.

This clone was seen only a few times. The chain is built from TRBV14 and TRBJ1-1; D remains unclear. This CDR3 is 12 amino acids long. Germline values: CDR1 SGHDN, CDR2 FVKESK. Trimming removed 3 bases at V and 8 bases at J, with 10 bases between. CDR3 sequence reads: CASSQMRAEAFF. Here the CDR3 DNA reads TGTGCCAGCAGCCAGATGCGGGCGGAAGCTTTCTTT. The full variable domain, its missing parts supplied by reference TRBV14 and TRBJ1-1, is EAGVTQFPSHSVIEKGQTVTLRCDPISGHDNLYWYRRVMGKEIKFLLHFVKESKQDESGMPNNRFLAERTGGTYSTLKVQPAELEDSGVYFCASSQMRAEAFFGQGTRLTVV.

This sequence joins TRBV7-6 and TRBJ1-2; no definite D call. CDR1 and CDR2 from the germline V gene are SGHVS and FNYEAQ. The CDR3 is 13 amino acids. V lost 5 bases and J 4 bases, leaving 11 bases between the germline ends. The CDR3 DNA reads TGTGCCAGCAGCCCGAGCCCCGGCTATGGCTACACCTTC. Encoded protein: CASSPSPGYGYTF. Together with reference TRBV7-6 and TRBJ1-2, the CDR3 gives the full variable domain: GAGVSQSPRYKVTKRGQDVALRCDPISGHVSLYWYRQALGQGPEFLTYFNYEAQQDKSGLPNDRFSAERPEGSISTLTIQRTEQRDSAMYRCASSPSPGYGYTFGSGTRLTVV.

V and J are TRBV6-5 and TRBJ2-1; 7 bases are shared with TRBD2. The V segment lost 3 bases and the J segment 2 bases; nucleotides outside the gene matches: 7. Germline CDR1 and CDR2: MNHEY and SVGAGI. The CDR3 length is 16 residues. The DNA of the CDR3 is TGTGCCAGCAGTTATGAGGTAGCGGGTGCCTACAATGAGCAGTTCTTC. This sequence encodes CASSYEVAGAYNEQFF.

The chain combines TRBV28 with TRBJ2-7; D might be TRBD1 (5 bases). The CDR3 is 14 amino acids. Germline CDR1 MDHEN, CDR2 SYDVKM. The V and J ends lost 3 bases and 4 bases respectively, with 13 bases between them. CDR3 in DNA: TGTGCCAGCAGTTTGACGCACAGGCTATACGAGCAGTACTTC. Residues: CASSLTHRLYEQYF.

V gene TRBV29-1 combines with J gene TRBJ2-1; a weak D match, TRBD2 (5 bases). The germline gives CDR1 SQVTM, CDR2 ANQGSEA. Trimming removed 4 bases from V and 10 bases from J, with 23 bases in between. The CDR3 totals 15 residues. The CDR3 coding sequence is TGCAGCGTTGCCCCTCGGCAGGTCCAACCGGGGGAGCAGTTCTTC. Amino acid sequence: CSVAPRQVQPGEQFF.

Only one count was recorded for this clone. This chain uses TRBV10-3 with TRBJ2-7; 8 bases align to TRBD1. The germline V gene encodes CDR1 ENHRY and CDR2 SYGVKD. Germline trimming cut 7 bases from V and 5 bases from J; bases unmatched to any gene: 10. CDR3 length equals 14 residues. CDR3 nucleotide sequence: TGTGCCATCACCGAGGGCAGGGGGCTCGACGAGCAGTACTTC. This gives the protein CAITEGRGLDEQYF.

The chain carries TRBV4-2 and TRBJ2-2; 9 positions match TRBD2. The germline V gene encodes CDR1 LGHNA and CDR2 YNFKEQ. The length of the CDR3 is 16 residues. V was pared by 8 bases and J by 6 bases, with 13 bases of the junction left unmatched. The CDR3: CASALGREGLAGELFF. For the CDR3, the DNA is TGTGCCAGCGCCTTGGGGCGGGAGGGCCTGGCCGGGGAGCTGTTTTTT.